The 21 T cell receptor beta chains below all came from one sample that was sequenced in a study of T-cell memory formation after mild COVID-19. TCRdb ran MiXCR on the 5' RACE reads and lists one entry per CDR3 protein. The repertoire holds 250,000 to 300,000 distinct CDR3 sequences, with 15% to 20% as singletons. Sequencing was performed on PBMCs or a T cell subset sorted from them (not recorded which). The receptor source for this set is a man aged 18 to 35 who had mild COVID-19 (a few samples of this study predate the infection). Cell type and time point are not known.

This sequence joins TRBV4-1 and TRBJ2-7; D gene uncertain. This CDR3 has 12 residues. CDR1 and CDR2 (germline): MGHRA, YSYEKL. Trimming removed 0 bases from V and 6 bases from J, with 6 bases in between. The CDR3 spells CASSQDGVEQYF. DNA of the CDR3: TGCGCCAGCAGCCAAGACGGAGTCGAGCAGTACTTC.

The chain uses TRBV6-2 or TRBV6-3 and TRBJ1-1; D unclear. Trimming cost V 2 bases and J 1 base, with 11 bases left between them. There are 15 residues in the CDR3. Germline V lookup: CDR1 MNHEY, CDR2 SVGEGT. The CDR3: CASSYRQDPNTEAFF. The CDR3 bases are TGTGCCAGCAGTTACAGGCAGGACCCGAACACTGAAGCTTTCTTT.

This clonotype was seen repeatedly, ten times or more. The chain employs TRBV5-5 and TRBJ2-2; D possibly matches TRBD1 or TRBD2 (6 bases each). The V gene's germline CDR1 is SGHKS and CDR2 YYEKEE (reference sequence). CDR3 length: 17 amino acids. Trimming pared 4 bases from V and 2 bases from J, leaving 18 bases between. The CDR3 is CASSPARGRGNTGELFF. The CDR3 region has the DNA TGTGCCAGCAGCCCCGCCCGGGGGCGGGGAAACACCGGGGAGCTGTTTTTT.

The sample holds many counts of this clonotype. The V call is TRBV7-3, the J call TRBJ2-3; 7 nucleotides agree with TRBD1. This CDR3 has 15 residues. Trimming at V came to 5 bases and at J to 4 bases, leaving 9 bases not matched to a gene. Germline V gives CDR1 SGHTA, CDR2 FQGTGA. For the CDR3, the DNA is TGTGCCAGCAGCCCGCAAGGACAGGCGCCAGATACGCAGTATTTT. It yields the protein CASSPQGQAPDTQYF.

The chain uses TRBV6-2 or TRBV6-3 and TRBJ1-1; 7 nucleotides line up with TRBD1. CDR1 is MNHEY and CDR2 is SVGEGT in the germline V gene. V was clipped by 9 bases and J by 0 bases; unmatched bases: 13. There are 16 residues in the CDR3. CDR3: CASRGTDLYMNTEAFF. The CDR3 nucleotides read TGTGCCAGTCGGGGGACAGACCTTTACATGAACACTGAAGCTTTCTTT.

This clonotype was counted a few times. The V call is TRBV20-1, the J call TRBJ2-3, with D perhaps matching TRBD1 (6 bases). Germline CDR1 DFQATT, CDR2 SNEGSKA (reference sequence). Trimming stripped 0 bases from V and 2 bases from J, with 24 bases between. The CDR3 runs to 19 residues. CDR3 residues: CSARDARLEHRELTDTQYF. CDR3 coding DNA: TGCAGTGCTAGAGACGCGCGCTTGGAACACAGGGAACTCACAGATACGCAGTATTTT.

The chain combines TRBV20-1 with TRBJ2-1, with 7 nucleotides matching TRBD1. Germline CDR1 reads DFQATT; CDR2 reads SNEGSKA (reference sequence). Trimming removed 0 bases from V and 5 bases from J; junction bases left unmatched: 7. The CDR3 has 15 residues. CDR3 in DNA: TGCAGTGCTAGAGATCGACGACAGGGCGACAATGAGCAGTTCTTC. Residues: CSARDRRQGDNEQFF.

This chain uses TRBV5-6 with TRBJ1-3; D gene ambiguous. The CDR3 contains 12 residues. Per the germline V gene, CDR1 is SGHDT and CDR2 is YYEEEE. With 2 bases removed from V and 5 bases from J, the gap between germline ends came to 5 bases. CDR3 sequence (DNA): TGTGCCAGCAGCTTAAATAGAAACACCATATATTTT. Protein sequence: CASSLNRNTIYF.

The rearrangement links TRBV11-1 to TRBJ2-5, with D perhaps being TRBD1 or TRBD2 (5 bases each). Germline CDR1 SGHAT, CDR2 FQDESV (reference sequence). The CDR3 covers 13 residues. The germline V and J ends were trimmed by 4 bases and 5 bases, with 11 bases remaining between them. The CDR3 sequence is CASSSTGLETQYF. The CDR3 nucleotides read TGTGCCAGCAGCTCAACAGGACTTGAGACCCAGTACTTC.

This clonotype was detected a few times. The gene calls are TRBV10-3 and TRBJ1-1; D uncertain. The CDR3 length is 17 residues. Germline values: CDR1 ENHRY, CDR2 SYGVKD. The V and J ends lost 7 bases and 4 bases respectively, with 25 bases between them. The CDR3 sequence is CAINPSSAGPGSTEAFF. The DNA of the CDR3 is TGTGCCATCAACCCCTCGTCTGCGGGTCCCGGGAGCACTGAAGCTTTCTTT.

V is TRBV20-1 and J is TRBJ2-5, with D tentatively TRBD2 (5 bases). This CDR3 has 14 residues. Trimming pared 6 bases from V and 5 bases from J, leaving 19 bases between. Germline CDR1 reads DFQATT; CDR2 reads SNEGSKA (reference sequence). CDR3 protein: CSARPGLIQETQYF. In DNA form, the CDR3 reads TGCAGTGCGAGACCCGGACTTATTCAGGAGACCCAGTACTTC.

In nucleotides, the CDR3 is TGTGCCAGCAGCCGGACAGGGGTTGAGTCTGGGGCCAACGTCCTGACTTTC. Translation: CASSRTGVESGANVLTF. V and J are TRBV7-3 and TRBJ2-6, with 9 nucleotides matching TRBD1. Trimming took 5 bases from V and 1 from J; bases not matched to a gene: 6. Germline V CDR1 and CDR2: SGHTA, FQGTGA. This CDR3 is 17 amino acids long.

The rearrangement uses TRBV6-5 and TRBJ2-5, with D possibly being TRBD2 (6 bases). Trimming left V 0 bases short and J 6 bases short, with 8 bases between. This CDR3 is 13 amino acids long. Germline CDR1 MNHEY, CDR2 SVGAGI. CDR3 region: CASSYSGGKTQYF. The CDR3 bases are TGTGCCAGCAGTTACTCGGGAGGAAAGACCCAGTACTTC.

The chain links TRBV5-1 to TRBJ2-7; maybe TRBD2 (5 bases). V was clipped by 4 bases and J by 5 bases, with 19 bases between them. Germline CDR1 reads SGHRS; CDR2 reads YFSETQ. CDR3 length equals 15 residues. CDR3 region: CASSPAPPPGNEQYF. DNA of the CDR3: TGCGCCAGCAGCCCCGCACCACCCCCGGGAAACGAGCAGTACTTC.

J is TRBJ2-7 and V is TRBV5-1; 8 nucleotides align to TRBD2. Germline values: CDR1 SGHRS, CDR2 YFSETQ. Unmatched junction bases numbered 16, after V lost 4 bases and J lost 1 base. The CDR3 is 18 amino acids. CDR3 DNA: TGCGCCAGCAGCCTCACACAGAGCGGGGGACGTTATTCCTACGAGCAGTACTTC. Translating it yields CASSLTQSGGRYSYEQYF.

This chain joins TRBV20-1 and TRBJ2-2, with TRBD1 identical over 8 bases. CDR1 is DFQATT, CDR2 SNEGSKA, per germline (reference sequence). The V and J ends lost 6 bases and 4 bases, in that order; junction bases with no gene match: 7. The CDR3 runs 14 residues. DNA of the CDR3: TGCAGTGCCACGGGACAGGACTTCACCGGGGAGCTGTTTTTT. Translating it yields CSATGQDFTGELFF.

The rearrangement links TRBV12-3 or TRBV12-4 to TRBJ2-3; 7 positions agree with TRBD2. V shed 6 bases and J 0 bases; nucleotides not matched to a gene: 6. The CDR3 is 15 amino acids. CDR3 loop: CASRMGLMSTDTQYF. CDR3 bases: TGTGCCAGCAGAATGGGACTAATGAGCACAGATACGCAGTATTTT.

This clonotype was seen once. V usage is TRBV12-3 or TRBV12-4 and J usage is TRBJ2-5; 8 bases fit TRBD2. CDR3 length: 15 residues. V lost 4 bases and J lost 4; bases outside the gene matches: 8. The CDR3 DNA follows: TGTGCCAGCAGTTCCGGGACTAGGGGACGAGAGACCCAGTACTTC. Translation: CASSSGTRGRETQYF.

The chain links TRBV7-2 to TRBJ1-5; the D is unclear. Trimming cost V 1 base and J 1 base, with 8 bases left between them. This CDR3 is built from 15 residues. CDR1 and CDR2 (germline): SGHTA, FQGNSA. Here the CDR3 reads CASSLGGRSNQPQHF. CDR3 nucleotides: TGTGCCAGCAGCTTAGGTGGCAGGAGCAATCAGCCCCAGCATTTT.

In this sample, this clonotype turned up many times. V is TRBV4-1 and J is TRBJ2-3; 7 bases agree with TRBD1. CDR1 and CDR2 (germline): MGHRA, YSYEKL. V lost 0 bases to trimming and J lost 2 bases; unmatched junction nucleotides: 2. This CDR3 has 15 residues. The CDR3 DNA reads TGCGCCAGCAGCCAAGAAGGGGGCAACACAGATACGCAGTATTTT. Translation gives CASSQEGGNTDTQYF.

This chain connects TRBV5-1 to TRBJ2-3; TRBD1 is a possible D gene (5 bases). The CDR3 has 15 residues. V lost 0 bases, J lost 4 bases, and 12 bases lay in between. Germline V gene lookup returns CDR1 SGHRS and CDR2 YFSETQ. The CDR3 reads CASSLAVRAADTQYF. The CDR3 nucleotides read TGCGCCAGCAGCTTGGCGGTCAGGGCGGCAGATACGCAGTATTTT.